The T cell receptor (beta chain) described here comes from a study of T cells in Graves' hyperthyroidism and ophthalmopathy. TCR beta CDR3 region amplification was performed from RNA transcripts. A set of HTBI primers served as the primers for a first-round RT-PCR of the TCR CDR3. Via MiXCR, TCRdb re-called the multiplex PCR reads, giving one row per CDR3 protein. The sample includes roughly 500,000 distinct CDR3 sequences, about half seen only once; the top ten take 15% to 20%. General study points: The model anticipated ophthalmopathy a median about 6.5 months pre-onset.

The CDR3 runs 13 residues. With 3 bases removed from V and 3 bases from J, the gap between germline ends came to 9 bases. Germline V lookup: CDR1 WSHSY, CDR2 SAAADI. This clonotype appeared many times. Its antigen remains unknown. Exclusion criteria comprised uncontrolled infection, other autoimmune disease, pregnancy or lactation. The specimen sequenced was peripheral blood or thyroid tissue (not recorded which). The TCR originated in an adult woman with Graves' disease, either hyperthyroidism or ophthalmopathy (not recorded which). The chain recombines TRBV10-2 with TRBJ2-7, with D hard to call. This CDR3 is CASSESDRYEQYF. The CDR3 bases are TGCGCCAGCAGTGAATCGGACCGCTACGAGCAGTACTTC.